This T cell receptor beta chain was sequenced for a study of cytomegalovirus exposure and HLA in healthy donors. Study-wide background: In a previous analysis, approximately 110 million unique TCR beta sequences were found from about 179 million T cells.

The PCR had 60 Vbeta and 13 Jbeta primers. Produced via immunoSEQ multiplex PCR; TCRdb's table is partial and in-frame only. The repertoire includes approximately 160,000 clones, around 72% of them detected once, and around 1.5% sits in the top ten. Trimming removed 4 bases at V and 3 bases at J, with 19 bases between. Germline V CDR1 and CDR2: MNHEY, SMNVEV (reference sequence). The CDR3 is made up of 17 amino acids. Study-wide findings and caveats: Across HLA loci, a later analysis found differing TCR association rates, with DRB1 most and HLA-C fewest. Most TCR sequences proved rare, with some public TCRs found in many donors. The authors later linked a missense DCLRE1C variant to TCR beta V- and J-gene trimming.

On this clone itself: Its target is unknown.

This receptor was taken from a young man in good health and CMV-seronegative. The chain combines TRBV27 with TRBJ2-1; the D gene is possibly TRBD2 (5 bases). Input material: PBMCs. The CDR3 sequence is CASSSSLGSENYNEQFF. CDR3 in DNA: TGTGCCAGCAGTTCTAGTCTGGGTAGCGAGAACTACAATGAGCAGTTCTTC.